Each of the 2 T cell receptor beta chains below was sequenced from the same sample in a study of cytomegalovirus exposure and HLA in healthy donors. Assay used: immunoSEQ multiplex PCR; TCRdb lists only in-frame clones, some missing. The sample contains some 260,000 clones, roughly nine tenths of which appear only once. Sequencing was done on a sample of PBMCs. The receptors were sampled from a man aged 18-30 years in good health and CMV-seropositive.

The chain couples TRBV15 to TRBJ1-1, with a weak D call TRBD1 (6 bases). The CDR3 loop spans 13 amino acids. Germline V gene lookup returns CDR1 LNHNV and CDR2 YYDKDF (reference sequence). V gave up 3 bases and J gave up 4 bases, with 9 bases separating them. CDR3 protein: CATSRDSPTEAFF. As DNA, the CDR3 is TGTGCCACCAGCAGGGACAGCCCCACTGAAGCTTTCTTT.

The chain links TRBV4-3 to TRBJ2-7, with 8 bases fitting TRBD2. The CDR3 is 17 residues long. J gave up 1 base and V 1 base, and 9 bases lay outside the gene matches. Germline V gene sequence: CDR1 LGHNA, CDR2 YSLEER. As DNA, the CDR3 is TGCGCCAGCAGCCAAGGCCCCCCCCGGGAGGGATCCTACGAGCAGTACTTC. This gives the protein CASSQGPPREGSYEQYF.